Following are 25 T cell receptor beta chains from one sample sequenced in a study of T cell responses to AZD1222 COVID-19 vaccine. Libraries were prepared by immunoSEQ multiplex PCR; TCRdb keeps only in-frame clonotypes and omits some of them. The top ten clones hold over 6.5% of a sample with about 110,000 clones, less than 95% of them seen once. Sequencing was performed on peripheral blood, taken on day 0 of AZD1222 vaccination. These receptor sequences come from an adult in good health.

The chain joins TRBV28 to TRBJ1-5; the D gene is possibly TRBD1 (6 bases). Trimming removed 6 bases at V and 0 bases at J, with 15 bases between. The length of the CDR3 is 16 residues. Germline V gene lookup returns CDR1 MDHEN and CDR2 SYDVKM. The CDR3 bases are TGTGCCAGCAGAGAAGAACAGGGTTATAGCAATCAGCCCCAGCATTTT. Protein sequence: CASREEQGYSNQPQHF.

The rearrangement joins TRBV11-3 to TRBJ2-5, with D perhaps TRBD1 (5 bases). The CDR3 runs 15 residues. Deletions cut 1 base from V and 4 bases from J, with 13 bases between. Germline assignment: CDR1 SGHNT and CDR2 YENEEA. Here the CDR3 reads CASSLGTRQRETQYF. In DNA form, the CDR3 reads TGTGCCAGCAGCTTAGGAACAAGACAGCGAGAGACCCAGTACTTC.

This chain connects TRBV7-7 to TRBJ2-1, with TRBD1 identical over 8 bases. Germline V lookup: CDR1 SSHAT, CDR2 FNYEAQ (reference sequence). The CDR3 loop spans 14 amino acids. V was pared by 5 bases and J by 6 bases, with 6 bases of the junction left unmatched. CDR3 nucleotides: TGTGCCAGCAGCCGGACAGGGACCTCCAATGAGCAGTTCTTC. It encodes CASSRTGTSNEQFF.

This rearrangement joins TRBV11-1 to TRBJ1-1, with D perhaps matching TRBD1 (6 bases). The CDR3 contains 13 residues. Trimming cost V 6 bases and J 0 bases, with 8 bases left between them. Per germline, CDR1 SGHAT and CDR2 FQDESV (reference sequence). Here the CDR3 DNA reads TGTGCCAGCAGTACAGGGCTGAACACTGAAGCTTTCTTT. Its translation: CASSTGLNTEAFF.

V gene TRBV28 combines with J gene TRBJ1-5; 7 positions match TRBD1. Losses at the gene ends were 6 bases for V and 3 bases for J; bases not matched to a gene: 8. The CDR3 runs to 15 residues. The germline V gene encodes CDR1 MDHEN and CDR2 SYDVKM. CDR3 region: CASSPGQVNNQPQHF. The CDR3 region has the DNA TGTGCCAGCAGCCCAGGACAGGTGAACAATCAGCCCCAGCATTTT.

This clone occurred a few times. V gene TRBV3-1 (or the pseudogene TRBV3-2) combines with J gene TRBJ2-7; no definite D call. V lost 0 bases to trimming and J lost 4 bases, with 7 bases between them. The CDR3 contains 13 residues. CDR1 and CDR2 (germline): LGHDT, YNNKEL (reference sequence). CDR3 sequence: CASSQDPGYEQYF. The CDR3, as DNA: TGTGCCAGCAGCCAAGATCCCGGTTACGAGCAGTACTTC.

This sequence joins TRBV10-3 and TRBJ1-2; 9 bases line up with TRBD1. Germline values: CDR1 ENHRY, CDR2 SYGVKD. Losses at the gene ends were 7 bases for V and 4 bases for J; bases not matched to a gene: 7. There are 14 residues in the CDR3. This CDR3 reads CAITNRGRSYGYTF. CDR3 DNA: TGTGCCATCACTAACAGGGGGCGCAGCTATGGCTACACCTTC.

The J gene is TRBJ2-5, the V gene TRBV5-6; D is unclear. Germline values: CDR1 SGHDT, CDR2 YYEEEE. V gave up 4 bases and J gave up 2 bases, with 3 bases separating them. This CDR3 contains 11 residues. CDR3 nucleotide sequence: TGTGCCAGCAGCGCACAAGAGACCCAGTACTTC. Translating gives CASSAQETQYF. The full variable domain, its missing parts supplied by reference TRBV5-6 and TRBJ2-5, is DAGVTQSPTHLIKTRGQQVTLRCSPKSGHDTVSWYQQALGQGPQFIFQYYEEEERQRGNFPDRFSGHQFPNYSSELNVNALLLGDSALYLCASSAQETQYFGPGTRLLVL.

CDR3 DNA: TGTGCCAGCAGCTTAAGGCCTAACACTGAAGCTTTCTTT. The encoded protein is CASSLRPNTEAFF. The chain has TRBV3-1 (or the pseudogene TRBV3-2) and TRBJ1-1; D not resolved. The CDR3 is made up of 13 amino acids. V was pared by 5 bases and J by 2 bases, with 9 bases between. The germline CDR1 and CDR2 sequences are LGHDT and YNNKEL (reference sequence).

This chain joins TRBV30 and TRBJ1-1, with a weak D call TRBD1 (6 bases). Germline V gene sequence: CDR1 GTSNPN, CDR2 SVGIG (reference sequence). V was pared by 2 bases and J by 8 bases, with 12 bases between. The length of the CDR3 is 12 residues. DNA of the CDR3: TGTGCCTGGAGTTGGGGGGGCACAGAAGCTTTCTTT. As protein: CAWSWGGTEAFF. Full variable domain (rest looked up from reference TRBV30 and TRBJ1-1): SQTIHQWPATLVQPVGSPLSLECTVEGTSNPNLYWYRQAAGRGLQLLFYSVGIGQISSEVPQNLSASRPQDRQFILSSKKLLLSDSGFYLCAWSWGGTEAFFGQGTRLTVV.

The V and J genes are TRBV12-3 or TRBV12-4 and TRBJ1-1; D gene unclear. The length of the CDR3 is 13 residues. V lost 6 bases, J lost 4 bases, and 12 bases lay in between. The CDR3 nucleotides are TGTGCCAGCAGCCACCTAGGGAGCACTGAAGCTTTCTTT. Translation: CASSHLGSTEAFF.

Comments on this clone: Germline is not matched at one junction end, which may reflect a read error. The J gene is TRBJ1-2, the V gene TRBV7-9, with D possibly TRBD1 on 6 matching bases. CDR1 is SEHNR and CDR2 is FQNEAQ in the germline V gene (reference sequence). The CDR3 runs 15 residues. The CDR3 DNA sequence: TGTGCCAGCACCTTAGCGGACAGACCCAACTATGGCTACACCTTC. Protein sequence: CASTLADRPNYGYTF.

This chain uses TRBV11-2 with TRBJ2-1, with 7 bases fitting TRBD1. CDR3 size: 12 residues. With V trimmed by 1 base and J by 15 bases, 6 bases remained unmatched. Per germline, CDR1 SGHAT and CDR2 FQNNGV. This chain's CDR3 is CASSLALGGPFF. In DNA form, the CDR3 reads TGTGCCAGCAGCTTAGCTTTAGGGGGCCCGTTCTTC. Together with reference TRBV11-2 and TRBJ2-1, the CDR3 gives the full variable domain: EAGVAQSPRYKIIEKRQSVAFWCNPISGHATLYWYQQILGQGPKLLIQFQNNGVVDDSQLPKDRFSAERLKGVDSTLKIQPAKLEDSAVYLCASSLALGGPFFGPGTRLTVL.

The chain uses TRBV6-1 and TRBJ2-5; a weak D match, TRBD1 (5 bases). Trimming removed 2 bases at V and 7 bases at J, with 20 bases between. The CDR3 totals 16 residues. Germline-derived CDR1 and CDR2 are MNHNS and SASEGT. The CDR3 loop reads CASSEFRGRAVGTQYF. CDR3 nucleotides: TGTGCCAGCAGTGAATTTAGAGGCAGGGCGGTTGGGACCCAGTACTTC.

The V call is TRBV7-8, the J call TRBJ2-7; D unclear. The CDR3 loop spans 14 amino acids. Germline values: CDR1 SGHVS, CDR2 FQNEAQ. Trimming left V 3 bases short and J 0 bases short, with 9 bases between. Written as DNA, the CDR3 is TGTGCCAGCAGCTTCTCATTTTCCTCCTACGAGCAGTACTTC. Encoded protein: CASSFSFSSYEQYF.

V gene TRBV10-1 combines with J gene TRBJ2-1; D is undetermined. The V and J ends lost 2 bases and 5 bases respectively, with 7 bases between them. Germline V lookup: CDR1 WNHNN, CDR2 SYGVQD (reference sequence). CDR3 length: 13 residues. The CDR3 spells CASSEARNNEQFF. The CDR3 nucleotides read TGCGCCAGCAGTGAGGCCCGGAACAATGAGCAGTTCTTC.

The genes are TRBV9 and TRBJ1-5; D gene unclear. CDR1 is SGDLS and CDR2 is YYNGEE in the germline V gene. The CDR3 runs 13 residues. V was trimmed by 0 bases and J by 9 bases, leaving 10 bases between them. The CDR3 coding sequence is TGTGCCAGCAGCGTAGGGCCGTTAGGGCCCCAGCATTTT. Its protein product is CASSVGPLGPQHF. The full variable domain, rest sourced from reference TRBV9 and TRBJ1-5, is DSGVTQTPKHLITATGQRVTLRCSPRSGDLSVYWYQQSLDQGLQFLIQYYNGEERAKGNILERFSAQQFPDLHSELNLSSLELGDSALYFCASSVGPLGPQHFGDGTRLSIL.

The chain employs TRBV7-9 and TRBJ1-2, with 7 bases lining up with TRBD1. CDR3 length: 15 amino acids. V lost 6 bases to trimming and J lost 2 bases; unmatched junction nucleotides: 9. Germline V gives CDR1 SEHNR, CDR2 FQNEAQ (reference sequence). The CDR3 nucleotides are TGTGCCAGCAGGGCTACAGGGGAGCCCAACTATGGCTACACCTTC. This translates into CASRATGEPNYGYTF.

This clone is medium-sized within its sample. The chain has TRBV6-6 and TRBJ2-7; TRBD1 matches at 7 bases. Germline CDR1 MNHNY, CDR2 SVGAGI (reference sequence). This CDR3 spans 15 amino acids. The ends lost 5 bases at V and 1 base at J; junction bases unmatched: 8. The CDR3 spells CASSLLMGQSYEQYF. The DNA for the CDR3 is TGTGCCAGCAGTCTTTTGATGGGACAGTCCTACGAGCAGTACTTC.

The chain links TRBV28 to TRBJ1-5; D might be TRBD1 (6 bases). Per germline, CDR1 MDHEN and CDR2 SYDVKM. Trimming took 7 bases from V and 5 from J, leaving 18 bases between them. The CDR3 has 15 amino acids. The DNA of the CDR3 is TGTGCCAGCAAGATTCCCACAGGGCAACATCAGCCCCAGCATTTT. Translated: CASKIPTGQHQPQHF.

CDR3 sequence reads: CASRLYRAGANVLTF. The DNA for the CDR3 is TGTGCCAGCAGGCTCTATCGGGCTGGGGCCAACGTCCTGACTTTC. The chain uses TRBV2 and TRBJ2-6, with D unclear. V lost 6 bases, J lost 2 bases, and 11 bases lay in between. This CDR3 is 15 amino acids long. In germline, CDR1 is SNHLY, CDR2 FYNNEI.

The chain uses TRBV28 and TRBJ1-3, with D unresolved. Germline lookup yields CDR1 MDHEN and CDR2 SYDVKM. V lost 5 bases, J lost 4 bases, and 15 bases lay in between. The CDR3 runs to 15 residues. As DNA, the CDR3 is TGTGCCAGCAGTAAGGGTAATTACATAGGAAACACCATATATTTT. This translates into CASSKGNYIGNTIYF.

This sequence joins TRBV7-8 and TRBJ2-7, with a tentative D call TRBD1 (6 bases). Germline assignment: CDR1 SGHVS and CDR2 FQNEAQ. This CDR3 is 17 amino acids long. V was pared by 1 base and J by 2 bases, with 18 bases between. The CDR3 nucleotides read TGTGCCAGCAGCTTAGAAATAGGCAGGGGCATAACCTACGAGCAGTACTTC. Translation gives CASSLEIGRGITYEQYF.

This clone was picked up one time. The V and J genes are TRBV7-3 and TRBJ1-1; a weak D match, TRBD1 (5 bases). Germline values: CDR1 SGHTA, CDR2 FQGTGA. The CDR3 is 15 residues long. Trimming removed 5 bases at V and 3 bases at J, with 16 bases between. CDR3 DNA: TGTGCCAGCAGCCCGAGTTACGGGGGTCACACTGAAGCTTTCTTT. Translated, it gives CASSPSYGGHTEAFF.

The chain is built from TRBV6-1 and TRBJ1-5; D is perhaps TRBD1 (5 bases). Trimming removed 1 base from V and 2 bases from J, with 9 bases in between. Germline CDR1 is MNHNS and CDR2 is SASEGT. CDR3 size: 15 residues. The CDR3 is CASSEGVQGNQPQHF. CDR3 DNA: TGTGCCAGCAGTGAAGGAGTACAGGGCAATCAGCCCCAGCATTTT.